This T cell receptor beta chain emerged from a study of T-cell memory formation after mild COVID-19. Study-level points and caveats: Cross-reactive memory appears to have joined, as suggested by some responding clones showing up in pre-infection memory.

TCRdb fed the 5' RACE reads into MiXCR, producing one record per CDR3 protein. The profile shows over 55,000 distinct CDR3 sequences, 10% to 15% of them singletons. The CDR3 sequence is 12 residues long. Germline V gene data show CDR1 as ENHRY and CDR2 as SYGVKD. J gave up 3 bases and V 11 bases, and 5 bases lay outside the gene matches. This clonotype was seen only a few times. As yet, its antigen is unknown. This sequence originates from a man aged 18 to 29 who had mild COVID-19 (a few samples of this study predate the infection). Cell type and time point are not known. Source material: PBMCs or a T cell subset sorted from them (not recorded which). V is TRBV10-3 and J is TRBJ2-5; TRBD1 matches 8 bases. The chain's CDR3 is CAVGQGEETQYF. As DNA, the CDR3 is TGTGCCGTCGGACAGGGCGAAGAGACCCAGTACTTC.